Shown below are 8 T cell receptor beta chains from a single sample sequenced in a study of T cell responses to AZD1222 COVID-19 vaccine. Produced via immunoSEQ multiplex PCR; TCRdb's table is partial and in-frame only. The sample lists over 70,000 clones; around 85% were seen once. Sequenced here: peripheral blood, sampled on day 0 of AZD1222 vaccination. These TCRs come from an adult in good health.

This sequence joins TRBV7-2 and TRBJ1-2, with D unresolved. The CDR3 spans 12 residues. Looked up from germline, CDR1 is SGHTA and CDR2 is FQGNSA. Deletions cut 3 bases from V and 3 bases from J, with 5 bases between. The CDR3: CASSFTDYGYTF. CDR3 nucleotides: TGTGCCAGCAGCTTCACAGACTATGGCTACACCTTC.

The CDR3 nucleotides read TGTGCCACCAGCGGAATAGCGGGAGGGTCCCCAGACTACGAGCAGTACTTC. This codes for CATSGIAGGSPDYEQYF. The gene calls are TRBV15 and TRBJ2-7; 11 positions match TRBD2. V lost 5 bases, J lost 3 bases, and 12 bases stayed unmatched. Germline V gene sequence: CDR1 LNHNV, CDR2 YYDKDF (reference sequence). This CDR3 contains 17 residues.

CDR3 sequence reads: CASSLASGGAQDEQYF. The CDR3 DNA reads TGTGCCAGCAGCTTGGCCTCCGGGGGGGCTCAAGACGAGCAGTACTTC. The chain employs TRBV5-6 and TRBJ2-7; 8 bases line up with TRBD2. Germline loops: CDR1 SGHDT, CDR2 YYEEEE. The CDR3 covers 16 residues. V was clipped by 0 bases and J by 5 bases; unmatched bases: 10.

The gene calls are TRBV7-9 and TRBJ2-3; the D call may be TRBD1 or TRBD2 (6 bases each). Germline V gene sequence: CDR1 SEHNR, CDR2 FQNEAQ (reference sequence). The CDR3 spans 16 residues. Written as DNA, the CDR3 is TGTGCGGCAGGGGCCGGGGGCTCTCCCCCCACAGATACGCAGTATTTT. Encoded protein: CAAGAGGSPPTDTQYF.

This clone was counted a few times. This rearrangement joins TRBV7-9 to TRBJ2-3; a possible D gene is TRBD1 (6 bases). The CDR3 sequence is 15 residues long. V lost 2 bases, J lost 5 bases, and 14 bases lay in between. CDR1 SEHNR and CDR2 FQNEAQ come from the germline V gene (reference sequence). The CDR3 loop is CASSLRTDRGDTQYF. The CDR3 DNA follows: TGTGCCAGCAGCTTAAGGACAGACCGGGGAGATACGCAGTATTTT.

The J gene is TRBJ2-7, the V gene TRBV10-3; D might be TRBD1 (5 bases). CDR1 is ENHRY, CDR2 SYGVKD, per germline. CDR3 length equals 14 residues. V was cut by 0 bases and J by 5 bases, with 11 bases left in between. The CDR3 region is CAISESILGDEQYF. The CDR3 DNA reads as TGTGCCATCAGTGAGTCGATTTTAGGGGACGAGCAGTACTTC.

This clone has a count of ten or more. Here the CDR3 reads CASSYSVRNQPQHF. DNA for the CDR3: TGTGCCAGCAGTTACTCGGTCCGGAATCAGCCCCAGCATTTT. The chain has TRBV6-5 and TRBJ1-5; D not certain. V was cut by 0 bases and J by 4 bases, with 7 bases left in between. CDR3 length: 14 residues. Looked up from germline, CDR1 is MNHEY and CDR2 is SVGAGI.

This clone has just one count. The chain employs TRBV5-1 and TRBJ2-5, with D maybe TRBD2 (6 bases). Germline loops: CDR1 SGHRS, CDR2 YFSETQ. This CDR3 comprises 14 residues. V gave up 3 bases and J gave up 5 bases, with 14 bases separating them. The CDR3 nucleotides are TGCGCCAGCAGCTGGGGACCAGGAGGGGAGACCCAGTACTTC. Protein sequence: CASSWGPGGETQYF.